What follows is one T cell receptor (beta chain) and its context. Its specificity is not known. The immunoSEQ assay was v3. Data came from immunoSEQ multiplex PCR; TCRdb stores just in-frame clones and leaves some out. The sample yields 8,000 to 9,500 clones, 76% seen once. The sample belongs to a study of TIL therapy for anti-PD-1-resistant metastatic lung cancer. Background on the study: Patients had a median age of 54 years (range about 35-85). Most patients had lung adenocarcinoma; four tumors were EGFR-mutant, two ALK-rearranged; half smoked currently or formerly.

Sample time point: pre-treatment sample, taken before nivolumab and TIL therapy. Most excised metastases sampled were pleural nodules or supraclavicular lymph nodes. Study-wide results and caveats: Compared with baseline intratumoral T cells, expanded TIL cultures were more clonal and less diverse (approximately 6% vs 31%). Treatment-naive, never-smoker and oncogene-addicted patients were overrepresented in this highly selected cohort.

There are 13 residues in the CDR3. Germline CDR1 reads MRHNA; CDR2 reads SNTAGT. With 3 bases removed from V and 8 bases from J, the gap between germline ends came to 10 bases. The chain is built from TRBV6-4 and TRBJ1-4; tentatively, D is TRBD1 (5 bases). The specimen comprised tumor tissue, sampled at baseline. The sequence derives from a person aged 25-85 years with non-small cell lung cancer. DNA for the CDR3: TGTGCCAGCAGTGAAATCTGGGGCGAAAAACTGTTTTTT. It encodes CASSEIWGEKLFF.